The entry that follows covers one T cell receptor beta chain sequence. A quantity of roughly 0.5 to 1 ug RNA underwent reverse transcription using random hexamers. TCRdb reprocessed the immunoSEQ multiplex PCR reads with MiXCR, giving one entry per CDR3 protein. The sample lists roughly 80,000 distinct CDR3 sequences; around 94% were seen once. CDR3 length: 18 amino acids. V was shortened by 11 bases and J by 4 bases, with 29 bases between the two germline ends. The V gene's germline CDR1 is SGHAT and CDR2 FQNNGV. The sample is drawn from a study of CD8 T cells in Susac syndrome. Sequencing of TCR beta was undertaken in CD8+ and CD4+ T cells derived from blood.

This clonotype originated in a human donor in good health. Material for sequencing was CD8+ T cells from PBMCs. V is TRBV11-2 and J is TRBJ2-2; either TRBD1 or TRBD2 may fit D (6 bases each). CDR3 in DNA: TGTGCCTGCTGGATTAACAGGGAGCCGGGGGCCCTCACCGGGGAGCTGTTTTTT. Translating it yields CACWINREPGALTGELFF.